This entry concerns a single T cell receptor beta chain. This clonotype was recorded at least ten times. Its target antigen remains unknown. No base quality information exists; no much larger clone differs at one position. These data come from a study of neurological immune-mediated disorders (dated by TCRdb to the late 2010s). Broadly, across the study: Of the roughly 34 multiple sclerosis patients, about 30 had relapsing-remitting MS and 3 had secondary progressive MS. Of the 68 subjects in the cohort, about 14 were HAM/TSP patients, about 35 were multiple sclerosis patients, and around 20 were healthy controls. Alongside PBMC samples, the set of fewer than 110 TCR-beta libraries contained longitudinal samples, technical triplicates, and paired CD4+ and CD8+ T-cell subsets that had been sorted. Peripheral blood TCR-beta repertoires from patients with HTLV-I-associated myelopathy (HAM/TSP), patients with multiple sclerosis, and healthy controls were compared in the study using UMI-based sequencing. Study-wide conclusions, independent of this receptor: In phylogenetic analysis, the repertoires of 18 of 34 MS patients grouped into a cluster of related CDR3 sequences, which suggests a possible signature at the repertoire level. The MS cluster was not associated with any clinical or MRI features, and the authors stated that larger cohorts are needed. TCR clonal expansion was greatest in HAM/TSP patients and smallest in MS patients, who ranked below even healthy controls. No identical CDR3 amino acid sequences were found to be shared among expanded clones across subjects, suggesting that TCR-beta repertoires were private in all groups.

For unsorted PBMC libraries, 2 million PBMCs were used after storage in RNAlater at -80 degrees C until RNA extraction. Multiple sclerosis patients were enrolled in a US clinical protocol under which disease progression was evaluated by magnetic resonance imaging. Peripheral blood underwent Ficoll-Hypaque density gradient centrifugation to isolate PBMCs, which were then cryopreserved in liquid nitrogen. The junction carries 10 bases between V and J, which are trimmed by 0 bases and 7 bases respectively. As encoded in the germline V gene, CDR1 is LGHNA while CDR2 is YSLEER. The CDR3 contains 13 residues, cysteine and phenylalanine counted. The kept DNA is CDR3 alone, 39 bases in frame from the first base. cDNA synthesis used template-switch 5'RACE with a primer carrying a 10-nucleotide random unique molecular identifier tagging each TCR transcript. Each sequencing run produced over 180 million TCR-beta sequences covering 15-18 subjects. The RNeasy kit was used for extraction of total RNA. The KAPA Real-time Library Amplification kit was used to amplify TCR-beta VDJ regions with primers targeting the TCR constant region and the 5'RACE anchor. Sample indexes and Illumina adaptors were added in a first PCR, and a second PCR then increased library yield. After Ampure bead purification, the roughly 650 bp TCR product was size-selected on a 2% E-gel SizeSelection system. Library quality was checked on a Bioanalyzer, concentration was measured with Qubit, and libraries were quantified with the Kapa Library Quantification kit before pooling. Libraries were sequenced paired-end 2 x 150 bp on an Illumina HiSeq 2500. To increase sequence diversity, roughly 24-31% phiX was spiked into each library pool. Turning to the authors' computational methods: The quality-filtered reads were processed with the UMI-based MiGEC pipeline, whose error correction step removed more than 80% of the raw TCR sequences. IMGT germline references were used for aligning VDJ genes, and each clonotype was defined as a unique CDR3 amino acid sequence together with its V-J genes. Clonal expansion, Shannon diversity, and CDR3 relatedness (CalcPairwiseDistances, ClusterSamples) were evaluated with VDJtools, and phylogenetic trees were built with CLCbio workbench. Using coefficient-of-variation modelling across technical triplicates, the study counted a clone as expanded if it had at least 8 unique UMIs. Clones were called with MiXCR by TCRdb after fastp trimmed the public reads at Q25, and only in-frame beta chains were retained. Rows are combined by CDR3 protein, so each entry shows the most common genes and DNA. These V and J calls derive from TCRdb rather than the authors' analysis. The sample table records tens of thousands of distinct CDR3 sequences; 2.5% to 3% of these occur just once. About 1% of the sample goes to the ten largest clones.

The sequenced sample consisted of PBMCs. The TCR sequence derives from a woman aged 25-40 years with multiple sclerosis. The chain was built from TRBV4-3 and TRBJ2-7, with the D gene uncertain. The DNA is as follows: TGCGCCAGCAGCCAAGATCTCGCGGAAGAGCAGTACTTC. Its translation reads: CASSQDLAEEQYF.